Listed here is a single T cell receptor beta chain. The sample originates from a study of shared clonotypes between healthy human individuals. Study as a whole: Every donor yielded three CD4 naive, three CD4 memory, two CD8 naive and one CD8 memory plate.

It was at deep level that the assay was run. Original data processing: From ImmunoSEQ came sequences covering only the junction and carrying no quality scores, so filtering differed. Generated by immunoSEQ multiplex PCR, the TCRdb table keeps only in-frame clones and is missing some. D and trimming were read from the DNA, whereas the V and J calls and clone size are those reported in that table. In the table there are approximately 2,300,000 clones, 85% to 95% of which are singletons. The CDR3 sequence is 15 residues long. The germline V gene encodes CDR1 MNHNS and CDR2 SASEGT. V was cut by 2 bases and J by 0 bases, with 8 bases left in between.

The receptor was derived from a man aged 18 to 29 in good health. Some clones in this sample may be carry-over from other donors' samples. The chain couples TRBV6-1 to TRBJ2-1, with unresolved D. The sequenced material came from naive CD4+ T cells from PBMCs. Subset: CD45RA+ positively selected. The CDR3 region has the DNA TGTGCCAGCAGTGAACCTCTAAGCTCCTACAATGAGCAGTTCTTC. Protein product: CASSEPLSSYNEQFF.